This T cell receptor (beta chain) stems from a study of control samples from healthy donors and cancer patients. Using immunoSEQ multiplex PCR, the repertoire was profiled, and TCRdb retains in-frame clones only, with some absent. The sample yields 200,000 or so clones, about 93% seen once. CDR1 SGHRS and CDR2 YFSETQ come from the germline V gene. CDR3 length equals 14 residues. The V gene end was trimmed by 1 base and the J gene end by 5 bases; junction bases not matched to a gene: 4. This TCR derives from a man aged 50 or older in good health. The chain links TRBV5-1 to TRBJ2-5, with 8 positions matching TRBD1. Sequencing was done on a sample of blood. CDR3 region: CASSLRQGAETQYF. In DNA form, the CDR3 reads TGCGCCAGCAGCTTGAGGCAGGGGGCGGAGACCCAGTACTTC. Looking up the rest from reference TRBV5-1 and TRBJ2-5 gives the full variable domain: KAGVTQTPRYLIKTRGQQVTLSCSPISGHRSVSWYQQTPGQGLQFLFEYFSETQRNKGNFPGRFSGRQFSNSRSEMNVSTLELGDSALYLCASSLRQGAETQYFGPGTRLLVL.